These 11 T cell receptor beta chains were sequenced from one sample in a study of CXCR3-negative and CXCR3-positive naive CD8 T cells. The libraries of TRB cDNA were constructed through 5' RACE using UMI labels. Following a re-call of the 5' RACE reads, TCRdb has one entry per CDR3 protein and lacks DNA. There are about 120,000 distinct CDR3 sequences in the sample, with under 0.5% held by the top ten. The sequenced sample consisted of naive CXCR3- CD8+ T cells from blood. Subset given: CD45RO-CCR7+CD27+CD95- naive CD8+ T cells lacking CXCR3 (TNR3-). The receptor set was obtained from a human donor in good health. Some clones in this sample may be carry-over from other donors' samples.

The rearrangement links TRBV6-2 or TRBV6-3 to TRBJ1-2; TCRdb indicates TRBD1, and absent DNA this call remains unverified. The CDR3 covers 13 residues. The germline gives CDR1 MNHEY, CDR2 SVGEGT. This CDR3 is CASSIWKGNGYTF.

This chain's CDR3 is CASSYFLAGDIQYF. This chain links TRBV6-6 with TRBJ2-4; TCRdb gives TRBD2 as the D gene, but with no DNA this cannot be confirmed. Germline V gives CDR1 MNHNY, CDR2 SVGAGI (reference sequence). This CDR3 is 14 amino acids long.

J is TRBJ2-7 and V is TRBV7-6; TCRdb returns TRBD1, unconfirmable since there is no DNA. Germline-derived CDR1 and CDR2 are SGHVS and FNYEAQ. The CDR3 contains 19 residues. The CDR3 is CASSSDGAGRRGLPYEQYF.

The chain combines TRBV4-2 with TRBJ2-3; TCRdb proposes TRBD2, but this gene call is untestable without DNA. The CDR3 has 17 residues. Germline lookup yields CDR1 LGHNA and CDR2 YNFKEQ. The CDR3 protein is CASSQDKRGGWTDTQYF.

This chain connects TRBV7-2 to TRBJ2-1; with no DNA, the TCRdb D assignment of TRBD1 cannot be verified. This CDR3 is built from 16 residues. Germline loops: CDR1 SGHTA, CDR2 FQGNSA. This chain's CDR3 is CASSLAFRGLGNEQFF.

The chain uses TRBV4-3 and TRBJ2-7. Per germline, CDR1 LGHNA and CDR2 YSLEER. The CDR3 is 14 amino acids. The CDR3 spells CASSQGDGAYEQYF.

This chain connects TRBV7-2 to TRBJ2-2. Germline V gene lookup returns CDR1 SGHTA and CDR2 FQGNSA. CDR3 length: 14 residues. CDR3 sequence: CASSLGRNTGELFF.

V is TRBV11-2 and J is TRBJ2-7; the TRBD1 assignment by TCRdb is unverifiable without DNA. CDR1 SGHAT and CDR2 FQNNGV come from the germline V gene. The CDR3 covers 14 residues. The CDR3 region is CASSLGARGLEQYF.

The rearrangement joins TRBV11-3 to TRBJ2-5; TCRdb outputs TRBD2, but without DNA this stays unchecked. From germline, CDR1 is SGHNT and CDR2 YENEEA. This CDR3 spans 16 amino acids. The CDR3 loop reads CASSLVKADFQETQYF.

The chain uses TRBV28 and TRBJ2-7; without DNA, the TCRdb call of TRBD1 cannot be checked. CDR3 length: 17 amino acids. In germline, CDR1 is MDHEN, CDR2 SYDVKM. CDR3 sequence: CASRHLRYGQGDYEQYF. The complete variable domain, with remaining parts taken from reference TRBV28 and TRBJ2-7, reads DVKVTQSSRYLVKRTGEKVFLECVQDMDHENMFWYRQDPGLGLRLIYFSYDVKMKEKGDIPEGYSVSREKKERFSLILESASTNQTSMYLCASRHLRYGQGDYEQYFGPGTRLTVT.

The chain employs TRBV7-9 and TRBJ2-6; TCRdb's assignment of TRBD1 cannot be checked, as there is no DNA. The CDR3 extends over 17 amino acids. Looked up from germline, CDR1 is SEHNR and CDR2 is FQNEAQ (reference sequence). CDR3 amino acids: CASSLTGILSGANVLTF.